This TCR beta chain was documented in a study of T cells after yellow fever vaccination. Across the study: SMART-Seq v4 Ultra Low Input handled preparation of low-cell-number fractions.

This clonotype has a handful of counts. Antigen: not known. Between the trimmed V and J ends, which lost 4 bases and 0 bases, there was a span of 10 bases. This CDR3 spans 15 amino acids. Germline lookup yields CDR1 KGHSH and CDR2 LQKENI. TCRdb passed the 5' RACE reads through MiXCR, listing each CDR3 protein once. This table holds about 73,000 distinct CDR3 sequences, approximately 7.5% found once. The study, taken as a whole, reports: Faster peaking, at day 5 versus 15, marked a secondary response that was weaker.

This specimen consisted of CD8+ T cells sorted from PBMCs, obtained on the day of the yellow fever booster vaccination. The TCR originated in a young man who received the YFV17D yellow fever vaccine. The gene calls are TRBV18 and TRBJ2-4, with D maybe TRBD1 (6 bases). The CDR3 sequence is CASSRDTLAKNIQYF. CDR3 in DNA: TGTGCCAGCTCACGGGACACTTTAGCCAAAAACATTCAGTACTTC.